This T cell receptor (beta chain) was documented in a study of T cell repertoires in cytomegalovirus infection (dated by TCRdb to about 2019). The study in broad terms: Donor HLA type was relevant to the analysis, as public TCR beta signatures indicated carriage of CMV infection together with the matching HLA type. Overall study outcomes, separate from this receptor: The ex vivo response was dominated by HLA-C-restricted CMV-specific TCR beta clonotypes, which also provided the single most frequent clonotype in two of eight donors. In both this cohort and an independent cohort of approximately 350 donors, the cumulative frequency of public TCR beta family members distinguished carriers of CMV infection plus the relevant HLA type.

The germline V gene gives CDR1 as SGHAT and CDR2 as FQNNGV. The CDR3 holds 14 amino acids from the cysteine to the phenylalanine. Of the read, only the CDR3 DNA is kept; its 42 bases are in frame from base 1. V sheds 3 bases and J sheds 7 bases, leaving 10 bases between their ends. Instrument used: Illumina HiSeq 1500. TCRdb redid the processing of the public reads, applying fastp at Q25 and MiXCR, and retained in-frame beta chains. Every distinct CDR3 protein forms one entry, paired with its most common genes and DNA. A total of about 190,000 distinct CDR3 sequences appear in this sample, roughly 9.8% of them only once. The ten largest clones take up approximately 4.2% of the sample. This clonotype has a count of ten or more. What antigen it recognizes has not been identified. Base qualities are not at hand, and no much larger clone is one base apart.

The TCR originated in a human donor in good health (CMV status not recorded). Some clones in this sample may be carry-over from other donors' samples. The sample consisted of PBMCs. The V and J genes are TRBV11-2 and TRBJ1-6; the D gene is perhaps TRBD1, from 5 matching bases. The base sequence is TGTGCCAGCAGCTTTGGGGCAGACAATTCACCCCTCCACTTT. It specifies CASSFGADNSPLHF. Beyond the CDR3, the reference TRBV11-2 and TRBJ1-6 genes provide the residues; the full variable domain reads: EAGVAQSPRYKIIEKRQSVAFWCNPISGHATLYWYQQILGQGPKLLIQFQNNGVVDDSQLPKDRFSAERLKGVDSTLKIQPAKLEDSAVYLCASSFGADNSPLHFGNGTRLTVT.